A single sample is the source of the 26 T cell receptor beta chains below, sequenced in a study of blood T cell repertoires in COVID-19. Sequencing was performed with immunoSEQ multiplex PCR; in TCRdb, only in-frame clones are kept and a portion is missing. The repertoire holds over 110,000 clones, with more than 60% as singletons. The sequencing sample was made of peripheral blood. The receptor source for this set is an older man with acute or convalescent COVID-19.

The chain joins TRBV19 to TRBJ1-1; D ambiguous. The germline V gene has CDR1 LNHDA and CDR2 SQIVND (reference sequence). The V end was cut by 1 base, the J end by 4 bases, with 7 bases between. The CDR3 runs to 13 residues. The CDR3 loop reads CASSIGEGTEAFF. Written as DNA, the CDR3 is TGTGCCAGTAGTATAGGAGAGGGCACTGAAGCTTTCTTT.

This clone was seen a few times. The chain employs TRBV27 and TRBJ1-3; unclear D gene. The germline gives CDR1 MNHEY, CDR2 SMNVEV (reference sequence). Deletions cut 5 bases from V and 0 bases from J, with 5 bases between. The CDR3 is 13 amino acids. The CDR3 sequence is CASSPVSGNTIYF. For the CDR3, the DNA is TGTGCCAGCAGTCCCGTCTCTGGAAACACCATATATTTT.

The chain uses TRBV30 and TRBJ1-3; tentatively, D is TRBD1 (6 bases). The CDR3 runs to 12 residues. Trimming pared 4 bases from V and 7 bases from J, leaving 11 bases between. The V gene's germline CDR1 is GTSNPN and CDR2 SVGIG (reference sequence). The CDR3 is CAWKQGSNTIYF. CDR3 nucleotides: TGTGCCTGGAAACAGGGTTCGAACACCATATATTTT.

The chain couples TRBV7-3 to TRBJ2-6; the D is unclear. CDR1 is SGHTA, CDR2 FQGTGA, per germline. Trimming shortened V by 5 bases and J by 0 bases, and 8 bases separated the two germline ends. This CDR3 comprises 15 residues. This CDR3 is CASSLETSGANVLTF. DNA of the CDR3: TGTGCCAGCAGCCTAGAGACCTCTGGGGCCAACGTCCTGACTTTC.

The chain is built from TRBV7-6 and TRBJ1-1; a weak D match, TRBD1 (5 bases). The CDR3 covers 16 residues. CDR1 is SGHVS, CDR2 FNYEAQ, per germline. V was clipped by 1 base and J by 0 bases, with 12 bases between them. The CDR3, as DNA: TGTGCCAGCAGCTTAGGGACACAGGTGATGAACACTGAAGCTTTCTTT. Its protein product is CASSLGTQVMNTEAFF.

This chain connects TRBV9 to TRBJ2-5, with TRBD2 matching 7 bases. Germline trimming cut 0 bases from V and 4 bases from J; bases unmatched to any gene: 6. The V gene's germline CDR1 is SGDLS and CDR2 YYNGEE. The CDR3 covers 15 residues. As DNA, the CDR3 is TGTGCCAGCAGCGTAGGAGCGGGCGGGGGAGAGACCCAGTACTTC. The encoded protein is CASSVGAGGGETQYF.

The chain joins TRBV7-9 to TRBJ1-1; D unclear. This CDR3 contains 12 residues. Germline V lookup: CDR1 SEHNR, CDR2 FQNEAQ (reference sequence). V was shortened by 1 base and J by 6 bases, with 6 bases between the two germline ends. CDR3 bases: TGTGCCAGCAGCTTAGTCAATTCTGAAGCTTTCTTT. It yields the protein CASSLVNSEAFF.

There are a few counts of this clone. This chain uses TRBV19 with TRBJ2-4; 7 bases are shared with TRBD2. The trim removed 3 bases at V and 0 bases at J, leaving 11 bases unmatched. The germline V gene has CDR1 LNHDA and CDR2 SQIVND (reference sequence). CDR3 size: 18 residues. As DNA, the CDR3 is TGTGCCAGTAGTATGGATTTGGGAGGGGATTTAGCCAAAAACATTCAGTACTTC. Encoded protein: CASSMDLGGDLAKNIQYF.

The gene calls are TRBV28 and TRBJ1-1; D not resolved. Looked up from germline, CDR1 is MDHEN and CDR2 is SYDVKM. This CDR3 comprises 11 residues. The V gene lost 5 bases and the J gene lost 8 bases, with 9 bases spanning the gap. The CDR3 nucleotides are TGTGCCAGCAGTCTCCAGACAGAAGCTTTCTTT. Residues: CASSLQTEAFF.

This clone was seen more than once but under ten times. The chain joins TRBV6-5 to TRBJ1-6; D unclear. V lost 9 bases to trimming and J lost 4 bases, with 10 bases between them. The CDR3 length is 13 residues. Germline assignment: CDR1 MNHEY and CDR2 SVGAGI. This CDR3 reads CASTVSYNSPLHF. The CDR3 bases are TGTGCCAGTACGGTCTCTTATAATTCACCCCTCCACTTT.

The J gene is TRBJ1-5, the V gene TRBV6-5; 8 positions agree with TRBD1. CDR3 length equals 13 residues. The trim removed 6 bases at V and 6 bases at J, leaving 4 bases unmatched. Germline CDR1 and CDR2: MNHEY and SVGAGI. Here the CDR3 DNA reads TGTGCCAGCAGCCCAGGGGGCTCTCAGCCCCAGCATTTT. Translated: CASSPGGSQPQHF.

The chain is built from TRBV18 and TRBJ2-2; D might be TRBD1 (5 bases). The CDR3 has 15 amino acids. V was cut by 4 bases and J by 7 bases, with 16 bases left in between. In germline, CDR1 is KGHSH, CDR2 LQKENI. CDR3 sequence reads: CASSLFGQGHGELFF. CDR3 nucleotides: TGTGCCAGCTCACTCTTCGGTCAGGGCCACGGGGAGCTGTTTTTT.

This chain links TRBV27 with TRBJ1-5; D remains unclear. The CDR3 is made up of 13 amino acids. Germline V lookup: CDR1 MNHEY, CDR2 SMNVEV (reference sequence). V was cut by 3 bases and J by 6 bases, with 9 bases left in between. CDR3 residues: CASSFSEGQPQHF. In DNA, the CDR3 is TGTGCCAGCAGTTTTTCCGAGGGTCAGCCCCAGCATTTT.

The chain joins TRBV27 to TRBJ2-7, with D perhaps TRBD1 (6 bases). The CDR3 runs 13 residues. Germline assignment: CDR1 MNHEY and CDR2 SMNVEV (reference sequence). V lost 5 bases to trimming and J lost 5 bases, with 13 bases between them. The CDR3 DNA sequence: TGTGCCAGCAGTCCCGGACAGCTCGACGAGCAGTACTTC. This gives the protein CASSPGQLDEQYF.

This clone was recorded a few times. The rearrangement links TRBV28 to TRBJ2-2, with 7 bases fitting TRBD2. This CDR3 region has 14 residues. Losses at the gene ends were 10 bases for V and 0 bases for J; bases not matched to a gene: 5. Per germline, CDR1 MDHEN and CDR2 SYDVKM. CDR3 in amino acids: CATTGGSNTGELFF. The CDR3 DNA sequence: TGTGCCACCACCGGGGGGTCGAACACCGGGGAGCTGTTTTTT. Looking up the rest from reference TRBV28 and TRBJ2-2 gives the full variable domain: DVKVTQSSRYLVKRTGEKVFLECVQDMDHENMFWYRQDPGLGLRLIYFSYDVKMKEKGDIPEGYSVSREKKERFSLILESASTNQTSMYLCATTGGSNTGELFFGEGSRLTVL.

The rearrangement joins TRBV29-1 to TRBJ1-2; D unclear. The CDR3 length is 9 residues. Germline CDR1 reads SQVTM; CDR2 reads ANQGSEA. V lost 7 bases, J lost 11 bases, and 11 bases lay in between. CDR3 sequence: CSARGFYTF. CDR3 bases: TGCAGCGCACGGGGATTTTACACCTTC.

The chain carries TRBV18 and TRBJ2-2; D is possibly TRBD2 (5 bases). This CDR3 region has 15 residues. Germline-derived CDR1 and CDR2 are KGHSH and LQKENI. The V end lost 3 bases, the J end lost 4 bases, and 12 bases lay between the germline ends. The CDR3 here is CASSPAGAGTGELFF. The CDR3 DNA follows: TGTGCCAGCTCACCCGCGGGTGCGGGCACCGGGGAGCTGTTTTTT.

This sequence joins TRBV20-1 and TRBJ2-3, with 8 bases aligning to TRBD2. The junction had 6 bases not matched to a gene; V was cut back by 3 bases and J by 4 bases. This CDR3 is built from 14 residues. In germline, CDR1 is DFQATT, CDR2 SNEGSKA (reference sequence). The CDR3 loop is CSASLAGGSDTQYF. CDR3 bases: TGCAGTGCTAGTTTGGCGGGGGGCTCAGATACGCAGTATTTT.

This sequence joins TRBV30 and TRBJ1-6, with D hard to call. Looked up from germline, CDR1 is GTSNPN and CDR2 is SVGIG (reference sequence). Deletions cut 4 bases from V and 14 bases from J, with 18 bases between. This CDR3 region has 13 residues. The CDR3 coding sequence is TGTGCCTGGACTCGAACCCAAACGGGAACCCTCCACTTT. Translating gives CAWTRTQTGTLHF. Variable domain in full (rest from reference TRBV30 and TRBJ1-6): SQTIHQWPATLVQPVGSPLSLECTVEGTSNPNLYWYRQAAGRGLQLLFYSVGIGQISSEVPQNLSASRPQDRQFILSSKKLLLSDSGFYLCAWTRTQTGTLHFGNGTRLTVT.

The chain recombines TRBV9 with TRBJ2-3; D might be TRBD1 (6 bases). CDR1 is SGDLS and CDR2 is YYNGEE in the germline V gene. V lost 1 base to trimming and J lost 3 bases, with 12 bases between them. The CDR3 runs to 15 residues. The CDR3 sequence is CASSVTRGRTDTQYF. CDR3 sequence (DNA): TGTGCCAGCAGCGTAACCAGGGGAAGAACAGATACGCAGTATTTT.

This rearrangement joins TRBV11-2 to TRBJ1-6, with 10 bases that match TRBD1. CDR1 is SGHAT and CDR2 is FQNNGV in the germline V gene. The CDR3 totals 15 residues. The V segment lost 3 bases and the J segment 8 bases; nucleotides outside the gene matches: 4. CDR3 sequence: CASSFTGTGDSPLHF. The DNA of the CDR3 is TGTGCCAGCAGCTTCACCGGGACAGGGGATTCACCCCTCCACTTT.

This clone was seen only once. The chain is built from TRBV7-9 and TRBJ1-2, with 7 bases identical to TRBD1. CDR1 is SEHNR, CDR2 FQNEAQ, per germline (reference sequence). This CDR3 is 15 amino acids long. Trimming removed 5 bases from V and 2 bases from J; junction bases left unmatched: 8. DNA of the CDR3: TGTGCCAGCAGCCCCCGCCGACAGGGAAACTATGGCTACACCTTC. Amino acid sequence: CASSPRRQGNYGYTF.

The rearrangement joins TRBV24-1 to TRBJ2-1, with 8 bases matching TRBD1. Germline assignment: CDR1 KGHDR and CDR2 SFDVKD. Trimming took 4 bases from V and 0 from J; bases not matched to a gene: 7. The CDR3 is made up of 17 amino acids. The CDR3 sequence: CATSEDRGVGSYNEQFF. The CDR3 nucleotides are TGTGCCACCAGTGAAGACAGGGGAGTGGGCTCCTACAATGAGCAGTTCTTC.

V gene TRBV11-2 combines with J gene TRBJ2-2, with 8 bases matching TRBD1. Germline V CDR1 and CDR2: SGHAT, FQNNGV. This CDR3 region has 15 residues. Trimming at V came to 3 bases and at J to 3 bases, leaving 3 bases not matched to a gene. In DNA, the CDR3 is TGTGCCAGCAGCTTCCAGGGGGCGGACACCGGGGAGCTGTTTTTT. Its protein product is CASSFQGADTGELFF.

The chain joins TRBV7-3 to TRBJ2-3, with D unresolved. In germline, CDR1 is SGHTA, CDR2 FQGTGA. The CDR3 totals 12 residues. V shed 3 bases and J shed 6 bases, with 7 bases lying between them. The CDR3 loop is CASSFPGDTQYF. The CDR3 DNA sequence: TGTGCCAGCAGCTTTCCCGGGGATACGCAGTATTTT.

The V and J genes are TRBV7-3 and TRBJ1-2, with a possible D match to TRBD1 (6 bases). The germline V gene encodes CDR1 SGHTA and CDR2 FQGTGA. There are 12 residues in the CDR3. Trimming took off 3 bases at V and 6 bases at J, with 8 bases between the two ends. The CDR3 DNA is TGTGCCAGCAGCTTGTCAGGGGATGGCTACACCTTC. The encoded protein is CASSLSGDGYTF.